A single sample gave rise to the 27 T cell receptor beta chains below, sequenced in a study of T cells in localized non-small cell lung cancer. Clones were sequenced by immunoSEQ multiplex PCR, and TCRdb holds only the in-frame ones, with some missing. This table holds 70,000 to 80,000 clones, more than 75% found once. The material sequenced was peripheral blood, taken before any cancer treatment. The source is a woman aged 40-75 years with stage I squamous cell lung carcinoma.

This sequence joins TRBV7-6 and TRBJ1-3; D uncertain. This CDR3 comprises 13 residues. Per the germline V gene, CDR1 is SGHVS and CDR2 is FNYEAQ. Trimming cost V 4 bases and J 4 bases, with 8 bases left between them. DNA for the CDR3: TGTGCCAGCAGCTCGCCCTCGGGAAACACCATATATTTT. This codes for CASSSPSGNTIYF.

The rearrangement joins TRBV4-1 to TRBJ2-5; a weak D match, TRBD1 (5 bases). V lost 4 bases and J lost 5, with 11 bases in between. The CDR3 contains 13 residues. Germline CDR1 and CDR2: MGHRA and YSYEKL. The CDR3 nucleotides read TGCGCCAGCAGCCCCAGGGAAAGGGAGACCCAGTACTTC. Its translation: CASSPRERETQYF.

The chain couples TRBV4-2 to TRBJ2-7; 10 nucleotides line up with TRBD2. Germline loops: CDR1 LGHNA, CDR2 YNFKEQ. V gave up 2 bases and J gave up 5 bases; unmatched junction bases: 3. This CDR3 has 14 residues. The CDR3 nucleotides are TGTGCCAGCAGCCAAACCGGACTAGCGGACGAGCAGTACTTC. Protein: CASSQTGLADEQYF.

The chain employs TRBV5-4 and TRBJ2-5; D is undetermined. The germline V gene encodes CDR1 SGHNT and CDR2 YYREEE (reference sequence). CDR3 length: 12 amino acids. V was trimmed by 4 bases and J by 5 bases, leaving 9 bases between them. The CDR3 region is CASSRFQETQYF. As DNA, the CDR3 is TGTGCCAGCAGCCGGTTTCAGGAGACCCAGTACTTC.

The chain employs TRBV2 and TRBJ1-3; D not certain. CDR1 and CDR2 from the germline V gene are SNHLY and FYNNEI. This CDR3 has 13 amino acids. Trimming took off 4 bases at V and 4 bases at J, with 8 bases between the two ends. CDR3 loop: CASSGEGGNTIYF. As DNA, the CDR3 is TGTGCCAGCAGTGGGGAGGGCGGAAACACCATATATTTT.

The chain recombines TRBV6-5 with TRBJ1-1, with 8 bases fitting TRBD1. The V segment lost 10 bases and the J segment 0 bases; nucleotides outside the gene matches: 7. Germline V gene lookup returns CDR1 MNHEY and CDR2 SVGAGI. This CDR3 is 14 amino acids long. The CDR3 bases are TGTGCCACCAGGACAGGGACCTTGAACACTGAAGCTTTCTTT. Its translation is CATRTGTLNTEAFF.

The V call is TRBV30, the J call TRBJ1-1; tentative D call: TRBD1 (5 bases). From germline, CDR1 is GTSNPN and CDR2 SVGIG (reference sequence). The CDR3 is 14 amino acids. V gave up 5 bases and J gave up 4 bases, with 17 bases separating them. The CDR3 DNA sequence: TGTGCCTGGGTTATGAGGGGCTGGGGCACTGAAGCTTTCTTT. This sequence encodes CAWVMRGWGTEAFF.

This chain links TRBV18 with TRBJ1-4, with 8 bases lining up with TRBD1. Germline assignment: CDR1 KGHSH and CDR2 LQKENI. The length of the CDR3 is 18 residues. V gave up 3 bases and J gave up 0 bases; unmatched junction bases: 9. The CDR3 nucleotides are TGTGCCAGCTCACCCGGGGGCAGGGGGCCCGCAACTAATGAAAAACTGTTTTTT. It encodes CASSPGGRGPATNEKLFF.

The chain is built from TRBV4-2 and TRBJ1-4; 7 nucleotides match TRBD1. CDR3 size: 14 residues. V lost 4 bases to trimming and J lost 4 bases; unmatched junction nucleotides: 3. Germline CDR1 LGHNA, CDR2 YNFKEQ. The CDR3 bases are TGTGCCAGCAGCCGGGACAGACTTAATGAAAAACTGTTTTTT. This sequence encodes CASSRDRLNEKLFF.

For this clone: An end of the junction differs from the germline gene, which may be a read error. The V call is TRBV30, the J call TRBJ1-3; 8 nucleotides match TRBD1. CDR1 is GTSNPN and CDR2 is SVGIG in the germline V gene (reference sequence). There are 16 residues in the CDR3. In DNA form, the CDR3 reads TGTGCCTGGAGTGTCGTGACAGGGGCTTCTGCAAACACCATATATTTT. Translating gives CAWSVVTGASANTIYF.

The rearrangement uses TRBV7-2 and TRBJ2-3, with unresolved D. CDR1 SGHTA and CDR2 FQGNSA come from the germline V gene. This CDR3 has 14 residues. Trimming shortened V by 1 base and J by 1 base, and 6 bases separated the two germline ends. The CDR3 is CASSLVVGTDTQYF. CDR3 coding DNA: TGTGCCAGCAGCTTAGTCGTGGGCACAGATACGCAGTATTTT.

The J gene is TRBJ1-5, the V gene TRBV6-5; 10 nucleotides agree with TRBD1. The CDR3 sequence is 15 residues long. Germline-derived CDR1 and CDR2 are MNHEY and SVGAGI. With 5 bases clipped from V and 4 bases from J, the junction kept 5 bases outside the gene matches. CDR3 residues: CASSREGQGNQPQHF. The CDR3 bases are TGTGCCAGCAGTCGCGAGGGACAGGGGAATCAGCCCCAGCATTTT.

This sequence joins TRBV7-9 and TRBJ2-7; D is undetermined. CDR3 size: 12 residues. Germline CDR1 SEHNR, CDR2 FQNEAQ (reference sequence). With 4 bases removed from V and 12 bases from J, the gap between germline ends came to 16 bases. The CDR3 reads CASSSPRHSLYF. As DNA, the CDR3 is TGTGCCAGCAGCTCCCCTAGGCATTCTTTGTACTTC.

The V gene is TRBV5-1, the J gene TRBJ2-5, with TRBD2 as a possible D gene (5 bases). The CDR3 is 12 amino acids. The V end lost 5 bases, the J end lost 5 bases, and 10 bases lay between the germline ends. Germline lookup yields CDR1 SGHRS and CDR2 YFSETQ. CDR3 in amino acids: CASRREGETQYF. The CDR3 coding sequence is TGCGCCAGCAGGAGGGAAGGGGAGACCCAGTACTTC.

This chain joins TRBV10-3 and TRBJ1-1, with D possibly being TRBD1 (6 bases). The CDR3 spans 13 residues. Between the trimmed V and J ends, which lost 8 bases and 1 base, there was a span of 11 bases. Germline V gene lookup returns CDR1 ENHRY and CDR2 SYGVKD. CDR3 DNA: TGTGCCATCCGTGGACAGCAGAACACTGAAGCTTTCTTT. The encoded protein is CAIRGQQNTEAFF.

V gene TRBV5-1 combines with J gene TRBJ2-6; D not resolved. Germline assignment: CDR1 SGHRS and CDR2 YFSETQ. Deletions cut 4 bases from V and 0 bases from J, with 11 bases between. The CDR3 has 16 residues. The CDR3 loop reads CASSHGRASGANVLTF. The CDR3 DNA is TGCGCCAGCAGCCATGGACGGGCCTCTGGGGCCAACGTCCTGACTTTC.

The sample holds one count of this clone. The V and J genes are TRBV30 and TRBJ2-3; D is ambiguous. This CDR3 contains 14 residues. V shed 1 base and J shed 4 bases, with 12 bases lying between them. Looked up from germline, CDR1 is GTSNPN and CDR2 is SVGIG (reference sequence). The chain's CDR3 is CAWSAGILADTQYF. CDR3 nucleotide sequence: TGTGCCTGGAGTGCAGGTATCCTTGCAGATACGCAGTATTTT.

CDR3 bases: TGCAGCGTTGAAGGAGGGCAGGGCCGTGGCTACACCTTC. It is translated as CSVEGGQGRGYTF. The chain carries TRBV29-1 and TRBJ1-2; the D gene is possibly TRBD1 (5 bases). This CDR3 has 13 amino acids. Germline values: CDR1 SQVTM, CDR2 ANQGSEA. The V end was cut by 1 base, the J end by 7 bases, with 13 bases between.

The chain couples TRBV25-1 to TRBJ2-3; 7 bases line up with TRBD2. The CDR3 runs to 16 residues. Per germline, CDR1 MGHDK and CDR2 SYGVNS. V lost 8 bases, J lost 1 base, and 12 bases stayed unmatched. The CDR3 protein is CASGGGISPRTDTQYF. The CDR3 DNA reads as TGTGCCAGCGGGGGGGGGATTTCACCTCGCACAGATACGCAGTATTTT.

The V gene is TRBV5-1, the J gene TRBJ2-3, with 9 bases fitting TRBD1. Germline V gene lookup returns CDR1 SGHRS and CDR2 YFSETQ. The CDR3 is 16 residues long. V lost 0 bases and J lost 3; bases outside the gene matches: 5. CDR3 protein: CASSLAPQGATDTQYF. In nucleotides, the CDR3 is TGCGCCAGCAGCTTGGCCCCACAGGGGGCAACAGATACGCAGTATTTT.

The gene calls are TRBV28 and TRBJ2-1, with TRBD2 as a possible D gene (7 bases). Germline CDR1 reads MDHEN; CDR2 reads SYDVKM. The V and J ends lost 6 bases and 4 bases respectively, with 16 bases between them. The CDR3 has 15 amino acids. This CDR3 reads CASSFSGGPYNEQFF. The CDR3 DNA sequence: TGTGCCAGCAGCTTCTCGGGGGGCCCTTACAATGAGCAGTTCTTC.

The J gene is TRBJ1-1, the V gene TRBV30; D is perhaps TRBD1 (5 bases). Between the trimmed V and J ends, which lost 4 bases and 0 bases, there was a span of 24 bases. This CDR3 spans 18 amino acids. Germline CDR1 and CDR2: GTSNPN and SVGIG (reference sequence). In DNA, the CDR3 is TGTGCCTGGAAACCCCAGGGCGCCGAAGAGGTCATGAACACTGAAGCTTTCTTT. It encodes CAWKPQGAEEVMNTEAFF. Looking up the rest from reference TRBV30 and TRBJ1-1 gives the full variable domain: SQTIHQWPATLVQPVGSPLSLECTVEGTSNPNLYWYRQAAGRGLQLLFYSVGIGQISSEVPQNLSASRPQDRQFILSSKKLLLSDSGFYLCAWKPQGAEEVMNTEAFFGQGTRLTVV.

V gene TRBV6-4 combines with J gene TRBJ2-1, with 9 bases fitting TRBD1. The CDR3 is 15 amino acids. The germline V gene has CDR1 MRHNA and CDR2 SNTAGT. V lost 2 bases and J lost 7; bases outside the gene matches: 6. The chain's CDR3 is CASSDPGTGYNEQFF. In DNA form, the CDR3 reads TGTGCCAGCAGTGACCCCGGGACAGGGTATAATGAGCAGTTCTTC.

This CDR3 reads CASSLTSGLQETQYF. The CDR3 DNA reads as TGCGCCAGCAGCTTGACTAGCGGGCTTCAAGAGACCCAGTACTTC. The gene calls are TRBV5-1 and TRBJ2-5, with TRBD2 matching over 9 bases. The J segment lost 2 bases and the V segment lost 1 base, leaving 3 bases of the junction unmatched. Germline V lookup: CDR1 SGHRS, CDR2 YFSETQ. The CDR3 length is 15 residues.

The chain recombines TRBV5-4 with TRBJ2-5; 7 nucleotides match TRBD1. J was trimmed by 2 bases and V by 4 bases; bases with no gene match: 2. Per the germline V gene, CDR1 is SGHNT and CDR2 is YYREEE (reference sequence). This CDR3 is 13 amino acids long. CDR3 sequence (DNA): TGTGCCAGCAGCCAGGGACAGCAAGAGACCCAGTACTTC. Encoded protein: CASSQGQQETQYF.

This clone was observed once. V gene TRBV7-9 combines with J gene TRBJ1-2, with D tentatively TRBD1 (6 bases). Germline V gene lookup returns CDR1 SEHNR and CDR2 FQNEAQ (reference sequence). Trimming shortened V by 5 bases and J by 5 bases, and 15 bases separated the two germline ends. CDR3 length: 14 residues. The CDR3 DNA sequence: TGTGCCAGCAGCCGCCTGGGGGCAGGGTATGGCTACACCTTC. Amino acid sequence: CASSRLGAGYGYTF.

J is TRBJ2-3 and V is TRBV7-3; weak D call: TRBD2 (6 bases). From germline, CDR1 is SGHTA and CDR2 FQGTGA. V was cut by 2 bases and J by 6 bases, with 12 bases left in between. CDR3 size: 14 residues. For the CDR3, the DNA is TGTGCCAGCAGCTTAGGGGGGTCCCATGATACGCAGTATTTT. Amino acid sequence: CASSLGGSHDTQYF.